The entry that follows covers one T cell receptor (beta chain) sequence. Its antigen remains unknown. PCR was performed using 60 Vbeta and 13 Jbeta primers. In the original processing: A later analysis tallied 75 million to 80 million unique TCR beta chains, approximately 10 million of them shared. Only in-frame clones appear in the TCRdb table, and some are missing; sequencing was by immunoSEQ multiplex PCR. Clonal size and the V and J genes are those of that table, whereas D and trimming came from the DNA. The repertoire holds approximately 140,000 clones, with 75% to 85% as singletons. Per the germline V gene, CDR1 is MNHEY and CDR2 is SVGAGI. V was cut by 0 bases and J by 5 bases, with 16 bases left in between. The CDR3 runs 16 residues. This entry is derived from a study of cytomegalovirus exposure and HLA in healthy donors. General study results and limits: The productive fraction for most TCR beta V segments was about 90% or about 30% in an earlier analysis. Some TCR beta chains (roughly 150 of them) were listed as cytomegalovirus-associated. The only immune exposure information that was available was CMV serostatus.

This chain joins TRBV6-5 and TRBJ2-5, with D perhaps matching TRBD2 (6 bases). The clonotype originates from a man aged 50 or older in good health and CMV-seropositive. The sequenced sample was PBMCs. The CDR3 bases are TGTGCCAGCAGTTACTCGATAAATGCGGGGTTGGAGACCCAGTACTTC. It yields the protein CASSYSINAGLETQYF.